Sequencing of this T cell receptor beta chain was carried out in a study of cytomegalovirus exposure and HLA in healthy donors (dated by TCRdb to about 2017). With regard to the full study: In an earlier analysis of some 550 of the donors, 250 to 300 Gb of sequence data and about 110 million unique TCR beta sequences from about 179 million T cells were reported. A later genetic analysis used genome-wide SNP genotypes for about 60% of the roughly 700 donors, treating that subset as a discovery cohort. Of the approximately 400 genotyped donors, approximately 80% fell in the genetic ancestry cluster associated with self-reported Caucasian donors. Typing coverage varied by locus: roughly 629-630 donors for A, B, C, DRB1 and DQB1; 522 for DQA1; some 610 for DPA1; some 470 for DPB1. Besides the first cohort of approximately 670 subjects, a separate validation cohort made up of over 100 different subjects was used. In an earlier analysis of 587 of the donors, high-throughput TCR beta sequencing was used to judge whether each TCR beta V gene segment behaved as functional or pseudogenic. To study patterns of TCR occurrence, a later analysis re-analyzed previously published TCR beta repertoires from 666 donors and added high-resolution HLA genotyping. Class I and class II HLA loci were covered by the typing at four-digit resolution. Rather than using new phenotypic data, the later analysis identified candidate immune exposures from TCR beta sequences and from how often those sequences occurred across donors. The study aimed to test whether cataloging public T cell receptors could reveal signatures of past pathogen exposure. Donor age, sex, ethnicity and CMV serostatus were compiled alongside the repertoire data. A few DR-DQ haplotypes were handled as single units for association and clustering because linkage in the cohort was strong. The study used immunosequencing to profile the T cell repertoires of about 670 subjects and linked those repertoires to cytomegalovirus serostatus. All discovery cohort repertoires had been generated on a single sequencing platform. High-throughput TCR immunosequencing, statistical association of individual TCRs with disease status, and machine learning were combined to predict cytomegalovirus infection status. An early release that covered fewer than 800 HLA-typed donors contained about 300 gigabases of sequencing data and tens of millions of unique TCR sequences. Among some 400 genotyped donors of the cohort, an average of roughly 240,000 unique TCR beta nucleotide sequences were sequenced per donor, roughly a sixth of them non-productive.

V and J are truncated by 4 bases and 0 bases respectively, leaving an intervening sequence of 8 bases. Taken from cysteine to phenylalanine, the CDR3 has 13 residues. The only DNA kept is the CDR3, 39 bases in frame from the first base. CDR1 and CDR2 were assigned from the germline V gene as SGHRS and YFSETQ. The cohort consisted of 650 to 850 healthy bone marrow donors. At the time of sampling, all cohort members were nominally healthy, though unrecorded immune exposures were likely present. The donor was CMV seronegative and belonged to the group of 320 or so seronegative cohort members. A peripheral blood sample was collected from each donor, and TCR beta sequencing was performed on peripheral blood mononuclear cells. The Qiagen DNeasy Blood Extraction Kit was used to extract genomic DNA from the blood cell samples. Library preparation used the immunoSEQ multiplex PCR assay. A mixture of 60 forward primers for TCR Vbeta segments and 13 reverse primers for TCR Jbeta segments was used in the multiplex PCR. Amplification of the CDR3 region of rearranged TCR beta genes was performed with a multiplex PCR assay on genomic DNA. The amplified TCR beta libraries were sequenced on the Illumina HiSeq System as 87-base-pair reads. In the original analysis: A later analysis counted approximately 74 million unique TCR beta chains across the 650 to 700 repertoires, and some 11 million of these chains were shared by at least two donors. A nearest-neighbor algorithm error-corrected the raw reads and collapsed the reads into unique sequences, merging closely related sequences to remove PCR and sequencing errors. V, D and J gene segments were assigned by aligning CDR3 sequences to IMGT reference sequences. For a sequence to be retained, at least a six-nucleotide match to both a V gene segment and a J gene segment was required. A rearrangement was called productive if the CDR3 had no stop codons and remained in frame with V and J, and every other rearrangement was called non-productive. Following IMGT convention, CDR3 was defined as the stretch from the second conserved V-encoded cysteine to the conserved J-encoded phenylalanine. Sequences without an unambiguous match to a single V gene segment were excluded from the earlier analysis of 500 to 700 of the donors. In an earlier analysis of about 590 of the donors, a V segment was called functional when productive rearrangements were above 56.7%, and segregating when the standard deviation between donors exceeded 5%. A statistical classification framework was built to diagnose cytomegalovirus status from the catalog of TCR beta chain sequences. In a later analysis, TCR nucleotide sequences were compared against IMGT/GENE-DB human TR gene sequences so that V and J genes could be assigned. In a later analysis, CDR3 sequences and most-parsimonious VDJ recombination scenarios were assigned using the TCRdist pipeline. In a later analysis, every TCR beta chain was defined by the combination of its CDR3 amino acid sequence and its V-gene family, and reads without a unique V-gene family were dropped. A later analysis removed 500 to 650 highly shared, low-generation-probability nucleotide sequences to deal with suspected cross-contamination and a sequencing artifact. In a later analysis, a clonal expansion index for each public chain was calculated from normalized within-repertoire ranks of inferred template counts. Generation probabilities in a later analysis came from a VDJ recombination model fitted to out-of-frame rearrangements, and those results were checked against IGoR. In a later analysis, hypergeometric tests were used to score TCR-TCR, TCR-HLA and TCR-CMV co-occurrence, with a repertoire-size bias correction applied to TCR pairs. A later analysis estimated false discovery rates by permuting HLA or CMV assignments 20 times. In a later analysis, co-occurring TCRs were grouped with DBSCAN, and TCRdist sequence similarity was added when clustering was performed within HLA-allele-positive subsets. Repertoires with fewer than 30,000 or more than 120,000 public chains were left out of co-occurrence clustering, as were five repertoires with anomalous nucleotide sharing. Drawn from immuneACCESS, this table holds only the in-frame rearrangements with V and J called that TCRdb kept. Clones are partly lost; checked studies trace under half to an unresolved V gene and leave the rest unexplained. Clone size and V and J calls were adopted from that table, with D and trimming inferred from the DNA. In all, the sample holds about 100,000 clones, and roughly 82% of those were seen once. The ten largest make up under 11% of the sample.

As regards this clone: The antigen it binds to is not known. No qualities accompany the bases; no much larger clone lies one base away.

Overall results and qualifications from the work: In an earlier analysis of roughly 560 of the donors, most TCR beta V segments were observed in productive rearrangements about 90% or about 30% of the time, broadly matching IMGT annotations. Because counts were too low, seventeen rarely observed V segments, including chromosome 9 orphons, were left out of the earlier analysis of approximately 500 of the donors. A later analysis reported that several top co-occurrence clusters appeared linked to parvovirus B19, influenza, CMV and Epstein-Barr virus. According to the authors, the approach could potentially be generalized to other disease states and immunological phenotypes. The study gave a list of some 150 TCR beta chains associated with cytomegalovirus. Only TCR beta chains were sequenced in this cohort, and the absence of alpha or paired-chain data limited detectable features. Three of the identified cytomegalovirus-associated TCR beta chains were confirmed in vitro to be specific for cytomegalovirus antigens. The only immune exposure information available for the cohort was CMV serostatus. When HLA alleles, especially DR and DQ, strongly co-occurred, attributing TCR associations to individual alleles was difficult. According to a later genetic analysis, donors in an Asian-associated ancestry cluster had fewer N-insertions in productive TCRs than the approximately 610-donor mean. At a false discovery rate of 0.05, a later analysis linked 16,000 or so TCR beta sequences to specific HLA alleles. HLA typing was unavailable for some donors at each locus, so association tests used only the typed subset. A later genetic analysis associated a missense DCLRE1C variant with V-gene and J-gene trimming of TCR beta chains, and an independent cohort replicated the association. Linkage disequilibrium might explain the correlated functional status among segregating V segments, but an unknown experimental factor could not be ruled out. In a later analysis, HLA-associated TCR beta chains showed more clonal expansion and lower generation probabilities than non-associated chains that were equally common. A cluster of highly shared sequence variants was judged likely to represent a technical artifact of the sequencing pipeline. While some public TCRs were present in many individuals, most TCR sequences turned up only very rarely across donors. In a later analysis, most CMV-associated TCR beta chains were found to appear HLA-restricted, with HLA associations seemingly driven largely by CMV exposure. A later analysis found that TCR association rates varied across HLA loci, with DRB1 alleles showing the most associated TCRs and HLA-C alleles the fewest. A further reported finding was that TCR beta sequences accurately predicted the HLA-A and HLA-B alleles for most subjects in the first cohort. Some IMGT-functional V segments, including TRBV6-2 and TRBV6-3, could not be distinguished by the 87-base-pair reads and were therefore excluded. The classifier was reported to diagnose cytomegalovirus status with high specificity and sensitivity in both the original cohort and the validation cohort. The presence/absence analyses assumed that sequencing depth was roughly uniform across donors, and that assumption may not be true.

Sequenced input: PBMCs. This chain is built from TRBV5-1 and TRBJ2-7; a confident D gene designation cannot be given. The receptor's source is a man in his fifties in good health and CMV-seronegative. This receptor carries the CDR3 CASSGLSSYEQYF. The sequenced DNA: TGCGCCAGCAGCGGGCTCAGCTCCTACGAGCAGTACTTC.